A selection of T cell receptor beta chains follows, all from one sample in a study of blood T cell repertoires in COVID-19. Sequencing was performed with immunoSEQ multiplex PCR; in TCRdb, only in-frame clones are kept and a portion is missing. Seen here are 350,000 to 450,000 clones, 75% to 90% observed once, and the top ten hold 7.1%. The sequencing input was peripheral blood. The receptors were gathered from a woman aged 55-69 years with COVID-19, enrolled during active disease. Each CDR3 is given without its conserved first and last residue.

v_gene: TRBV9; j_gene: TRBJ1-2; CDR3aa: ASSPSGQGPYGYT
v_gene: TRBV11-2; j_gene: TRBJ2-6; CDR3aa: ASSSYASRANVLT
v_gene: TRBV6-5; j_gene: TRBJ1-2; CDR3aa: ASMGQGHGYT
v_gene: TRBV5-1; j_gene: TRBJ2-1; CDR3aa: ASSLGAGLSNEQF
v_gene: TRBV7-9; j_gene: TRBJ1-1; CDR3aa: ASSQGRPNTEAF
v_gene: TRBV6-6; j_gene: TRBJ1-1; CDR3aa: ASSPLGQRNTEAF
v_gene: TRBV7-2; j_gene: TRBJ1-2; CDR3aa: ASSFAGTGGVFYGYT
v_gene: TRBV18; j_gene: TRBJ1-5; CDR3aa: ASSEQGGNQPQH
v_gene: TRBV19; j_gene: TRBJ2-5; CDR3aa: ASSIGGTQETQY
v_gene: TRBV19; j_gene: TRBJ1-1; CDR3aa: ASTASGTEAF
v_gene: TRBV7-2; j_gene: TRBJ2-3; CDR3aa: ASSLPRGGQGTDTQY
v_gene: TRBV7-6; j_gene: TRBJ2-2; CDR3aa: ASSFSGTNTGELF
v_gene: TRBV9; j_gene: TRBJ1-2; CDR3aa: ASSVGGRLSYGYT
v_gene: TRBV7-2; j_gene: TRBJ2-7; CDR3aa: ASSLGRTGGFEQY
v_gene: TRBV9; j_gene: TRBJ1-3; CDR3aa: ASSVEGLPWGNTIY
v_gene: TRBV7-8; j_gene: TRBJ2-3; CDR3aa: ASSLIRLAGPITDTQY
v_gene: TRBV18; j_gene: TRBJ1-1; CDR3aa: ASSPRQGSLAEAF
v_gene: TRBV5-1; j_gene: TRBJ1-6; CDR3aa: ASSLAGEINSPLH
v_gene: TRBV11-2; j_gene: TRBJ1-1; CDR3aa: ASSLIGHLNTEAF
v_gene: TRBV19; j_gene: TRBJ1-2; CDR3aa: ASSTRGQGRWDGYT
v_gene: TRBV5-5; j_gene: TRBJ1-2; CDR3aa: ASSVSLQGAVGYGYT
v_gene: TRBV12-3/TRBV12-4; j_gene: TRBJ1-1; CDR3aa: ASRQGRNTEAF
v_gene: TRBV3-1/TRBV3-2; j_gene: TRBJ1-2; CDR3aa: ASSQATGGHYGYT
v_gene: TRBV2; j_gene: TRBJ2-7; CDR3aa: ASLPGTSGEYEQY
v_gene: TRBV7-9; j_gene: TRBJ1-2; CDR3aa: ASSLPGVGYGYT
v_gene: TRBV7-9; j_gene: TRBJ2-1; CDR3aa: ASSPRVGNEQF
v_gene: TRBV7-2; j_gene: TRBJ1-2; CDR3aa: ASSFTGVYGYT
v_gene: TRBV14; j_gene: TRBJ1-2; CDR3aa: ASSQSMGRGGGYT
v_gene: TRBV6-6; j_gene: TRBJ1-2; CDR3aa: ASSPRTAGYT
v_gene: TRBV10-1; j_gene: TRBJ2-3; CDR3aa: ASRGGGGTDTQY
v_gene: TRBV5-6; j_gene: TRBJ1-2; CDR3aa: ASSLSSGTGGHGYT